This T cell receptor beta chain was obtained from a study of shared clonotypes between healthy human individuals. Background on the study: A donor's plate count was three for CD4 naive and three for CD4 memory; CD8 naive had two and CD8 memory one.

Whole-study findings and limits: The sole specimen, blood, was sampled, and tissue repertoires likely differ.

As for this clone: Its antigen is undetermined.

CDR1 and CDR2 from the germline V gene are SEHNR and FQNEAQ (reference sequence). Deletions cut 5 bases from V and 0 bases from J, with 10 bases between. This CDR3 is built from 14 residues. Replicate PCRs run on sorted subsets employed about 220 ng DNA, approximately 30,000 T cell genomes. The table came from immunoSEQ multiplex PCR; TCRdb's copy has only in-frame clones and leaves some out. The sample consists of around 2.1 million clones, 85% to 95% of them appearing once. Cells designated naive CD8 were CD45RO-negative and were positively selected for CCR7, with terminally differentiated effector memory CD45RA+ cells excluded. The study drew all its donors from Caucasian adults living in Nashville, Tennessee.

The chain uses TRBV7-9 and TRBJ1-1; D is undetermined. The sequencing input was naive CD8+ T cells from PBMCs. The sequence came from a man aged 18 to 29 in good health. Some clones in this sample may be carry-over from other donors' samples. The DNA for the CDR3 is TGTGCCAGCAGCGGAGCCTTTATGAACACTGAAGCTTTCTTT. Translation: CASSGAFMNTEAFF.